The following is a T cell receptor (beta chain) sequence with its context. Its cognate antigen is unknown. Germline assignment: CDR1 SGDLS and CDR2 YYNGEE. The CDR3 loop spans 19 amino acids. The ends lost 6 bases at V and 9 bases at J; junction bases unmatched: 27. MiXCR was run by TCRdb on the 5' RACE reads, yielding one entry per CDR3 protein. In the table there are roughly 580,000 distinct CDR3 sequences, more than 15% of which are singletons. This entry is derived from a study of T-cell memory formation after mild COVID-19. Study background: For the most part, TCR clusters were specific to one donor.

Study results and caveats: In pre-infection memory, a portion of responding clones appeared, which suggested that cross-reactive memory joined.

The V call is TRBV9, the J call TRBJ1-2; the match to TRBD1 covers 9 bases. Sequences were obtained from PBMCs or a T cell subset sorted from them (not recorded which). This sequence was found in an adult woman who had mild COVID-19 (a few samples of this study predate the infection). Cell type and time point are not known. CDR3 DNA: TGTGCCAGCAATATGGGTATCGGGGGACAGGGAGTATCCTTCACGAGCTACACCTTC. Translated: CASNMGIGGQGVSFTSYTF.